Shown below are 6 T cell receptor beta chains from a single sample sequenced in a study of blood T cell repertoires in COVID-19. Some clones are missing from TCRdb's copy, which holds only in-frame ones; the method was immunoSEQ multiplex PCR. Of around 190,000 clones in the sample, 83% were seen once. Sequencing used peripheral blood. The receptors derive from a woman in her 70s with COVID-19, enrolled during active disease.

The CDR3 loop is CAWSPQGSEAFF. The CDR3, as DNA: TGTGCCTGGAGTCCACAGGGCTCTGAAGCTTTCTTT. J is TRBJ1-1 and V is TRBV30; D may be TRBD1 (6 bases). Trimming removed 2 bases from V and 6 bases from J, with 10 bases in between. The CDR3 runs to 12 residues. Germline V gives CDR1 GTSNPN, CDR2 SVGIG (reference sequence).

This chain connects TRBV14 to TRBJ2-1, with D possibly TRBD2 on 7 matching bases. V dropped 4 bases and J dropped 7 bases, with 20 bases sitting between them. The CDR3 runs to 16 residues. Per the germline V gene, CDR1 is SGHDN and CDR2 is FVKESK. CDR3 nucleotide sequence: TGTGCCAGCAGCCTTCCTTGGGGGCTAGCGGCAAATGAGCAGTTCTTC. It encodes CASSLPWGLAANEQFF.

The rearrangement joins TRBV5-4 to TRBJ2-1; 7 nucleotides align to TRBD1. The CDR3 is 16 residues long. Germline V gene data show CDR1 as SGHNT and CDR2 as YYREEE (reference sequence). J lost 1 base, V lost 2 bases, and 6 bases had no gene match. The CDR3 loop is CASSFDRESSYNEQFF. Written as DNA, the CDR3 is TGTGCCAGCAGCTTCGACAGGGAATCATCCTACAATGAGCAGTTCTTC.

This clone came up once. V and J are TRBV14 and TRBJ2-5; no reliable D call. Germline-derived CDR1 and CDR2 are SGHDN and FVKESK. This CDR3 spans 14 amino acids. The V end was cut by 3 bases, the J end by 4 bases, with 12 bases between. This CDR3 reads CASSQGARSETQYF. In DNA form, the CDR3 reads TGTGCCAGCAGCCAGGGCGCAAGATCAGAGACCCAGTACTTC.

V is TRBV29-1 and J is TRBJ2-7; 10 nucleotides agree with TRBD2. This CDR3 spans 13 amino acids. The germline CDR1 and CDR2 sequences are SQVTM and ANQGSEA. J gave up 3 bases and V 4 bases, and 3 bases lay outside the gene matches. The chain's CDR3 is CSVGTSGNYEQYF. The CDR3 region has the DNA TGCAGCGTTGGGACTAGCGGAAACTACGAGCAGTACTTC.

CDR3 DNA: TGTGCCAGCAGGAGATACATATCAGGGGGAGCAGATACGCAGTATTTT. Its translation is CASRRYISGGADTQYF. V gene TRBV2 combines with J gene TRBJ2-3; 7 bases are a match to TRBD1. V shed 6 bases, J shed 4 bases, and the junction held 13 bases outside the gene matches. The CDR3 sequence is 16 residues long. Germline-derived CDR1 and CDR2 are SNHLY and FYNNEI.